This TCR beta chain was recorded in a study of identifying expanded T cells in peripheral blood. From germline, CDR1 is MNHNS and CDR2 SASEGT. This CDR3 contains 14 residues. The V gene end was trimmed by 4 bases and the J gene end by 3 bases; junction bases not matched to a gene: 5. Sequencing used immunoSEQ multiplex PCR; TCRdb keeps in-frame clones, though not all of them. The profile shows 65,000 to 95,000 clones, over 85% of them singletons. No infections or other immune events were documented during collection. With respect to this clone: As yet, its antigen is unknown.

Whole-study results and caveats: Across healthy donors, higher total template counts meant significantly greater approximately two-week count variance. Technical replicates showed roughly 1.2 changed clones; two weeks about 16.4; four weeks 19.

The sequenced sample consisted of blood. The receptor was derived from a person aged 18-70 years in good health. The V call is TRBV6-1, the J call TRBJ2-7; 8 positions match TRBD1. In nucleotides, the CDR3 is TGTGCCAGCAGTGGGGACAGGAACTTCTACGAGCAGTACTTC. Amino acid sequence: CASSGDRNFYEQYF.